This T cell receptor (beta chain) emerged from a study of cytomegalovirus exposure and HLA in healthy donors. Background on the study: From about 179 million T cells, an earlier analysis saw 90 million to 130 million unique TCR beta sequences.

Both 60 Vbeta primers and 13 Jbeta primers went into the PCR. How the authors handled the data: There were 80 million or so unique TCR beta chains by a later count, and 10 million to 12 million of them were shared. Profiled with immunoSEQ multiplex PCR; TCRdb holds only in-frame clones, not every one. The DNA was the basis for D and trimming; V, J and clone size are from that table. The listing contains tens of thousands of clones. Details on this clone: What it recognizes is unknown.

Study-wide points: One cluster of highly shared sequence variants probably arose as a sequencing artifact.

The germline gives CDR1 MNHNY, CDR2 SVGAGI (reference sequence). CDR3 length: 16 amino acids. V dropped 6 bases and J dropped 4; count of bases not matched to a gene: 14. This rearrangement joins TRBV6-6 to TRBJ1-2; TRBD1 aligns across 7 bases. The clonotype was recovered from a male donor in good health and CMV-seronegative. The sample taken for sequencing was PBMCs. The CDR3 region has the DNA TGTGCCAGCAGCGACGGGACAGCGGCCGCGGGCTATGGCTACACCTTC. Translated: CASSDGTAAAGYGYTF.